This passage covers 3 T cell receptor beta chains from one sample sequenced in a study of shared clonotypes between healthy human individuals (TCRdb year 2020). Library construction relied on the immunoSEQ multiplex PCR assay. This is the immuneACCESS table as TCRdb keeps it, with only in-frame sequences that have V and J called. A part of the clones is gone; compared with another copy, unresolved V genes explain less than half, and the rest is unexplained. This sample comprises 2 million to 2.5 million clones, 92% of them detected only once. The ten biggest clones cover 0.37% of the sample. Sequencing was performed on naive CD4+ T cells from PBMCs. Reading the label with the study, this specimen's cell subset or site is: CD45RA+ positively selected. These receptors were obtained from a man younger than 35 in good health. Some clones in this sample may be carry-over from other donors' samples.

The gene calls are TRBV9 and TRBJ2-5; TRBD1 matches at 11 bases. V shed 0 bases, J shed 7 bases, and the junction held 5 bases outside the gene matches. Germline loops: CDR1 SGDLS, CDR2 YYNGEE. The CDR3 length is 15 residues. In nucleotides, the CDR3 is TGTGCCAGCAGCGTAGGGACAGGGGGCGTAGGGACCCAGTACTTC. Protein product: CASSVGTGGVGTQYF.

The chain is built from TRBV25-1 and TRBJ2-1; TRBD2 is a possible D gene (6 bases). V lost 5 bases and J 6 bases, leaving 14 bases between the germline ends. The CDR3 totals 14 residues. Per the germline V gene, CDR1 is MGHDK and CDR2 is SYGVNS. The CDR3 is CASSIGGSSNEQFF. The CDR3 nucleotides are TGTGCCAGCAGTATCGGAGGGAGCTCCAATGAGCAGTTCTTC.

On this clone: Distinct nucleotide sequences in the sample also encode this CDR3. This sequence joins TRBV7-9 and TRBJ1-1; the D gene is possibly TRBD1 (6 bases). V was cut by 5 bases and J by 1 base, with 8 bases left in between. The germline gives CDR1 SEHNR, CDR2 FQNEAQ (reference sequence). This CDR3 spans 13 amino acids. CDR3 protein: CASSPQGNTEAFF. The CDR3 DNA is TGTGCCAGCAGCCCACAGGGGAACACTGAAGCTTTCTTT.